Detailed here is one T cell receptor beta chain. The antigen is unknown. Germline V CDR1 and CDR2: GTSNPN, SVGIG (reference sequence). This CDR3 has 13 residues. Trimming took 2 bases from V and 0 from J, leaving 8 bases between them. The source of the sample is a study of cytomegalovirus exposure and HLA in healthy donors. Study-level findings and limits: In the analysis, some V segments, TRBV6-2 and TRBV6-3 included, were excluded as indistinguishable. Sequencing artifact likely explains a cluster of highly shared sequence variants. Links to common viral pathogens appeared, in a later analysis, for several of the most significant clusters.

PCR involved 60 Vbeta and 13 Jbeta primers. Produced via immunoSEQ multiplex PCR; TCRdb's table is partial and in-frame only. The sample lists some 45,000 clones; around 69% were seen once. The specimen was PBMCs. The rearrangement uses TRBV30 and TRBJ2-7; D uncertain. The TCR was taken from a woman in her thirties in good health and CMV-seronegative. CDR3 residues: CAWSPGYSYEQYF. CDR3 coding DNA: TGTGCCTGGAGTCCAGGCTACTCCTACGAGCAGTACTTC.